The rows below give T cell receptor beta chains drawn from one sample of a study of blood T cells in healthy people across ages. MiXCR was run by TCRdb on the 5' RACE reads, yielding one entry per CDR3 protein. The sample has roughly 1,700,000 distinct CDR3 sequences; approximately 28% are singletons. Material for sequencing was blood. The receptors come from a woman between 25 and 40 years old in good health. CDR3s include the opening cysteine and the closing phenylalanine or tryptophan. The D gene is left open where the match is weak. The size entry is marked missing in some rows and otherwise reads once, few, many or a size class.

j_gene | d_gene | len | abundance | v_gene | CDR3nt | CDR3aa
TRBJ2-3 | TRBD1 | 15 | NA | TRBV12-3/TRBV12-4 | TGTGCCAGCAGAAGCGGGACAGGGAACGCAGATACGCAGTATTTT | CASRSGTGNADTQYF
TRBJ2-1 | NA | 13 | many | TRBV27 | TGTGCCAGCAGTTTAAGGGGTCCCAATGAGCAGTTCTTC | CASSLRGPNEQFF
TRBJ1-2 | TRBD1 | 16 | NA | TRBV6-1 | TGTGCCAGCAGTGAAGCCGGTATACAGGGGAGTGGGGGCTACACCTTC | CASSEAGIQGSGGYTF
TRBJ2-5 | NA | 13 | NA | TRBV20-1 | TGCAGTGCTGTCCCAGGGAGTGGAGAGACCCAGTACTTC | CSAVPGSGETQYF
TRBJ2-5 | NA | 15 | NA | TRBV12-3/TRBV12-4 | TGTGCCAGCAGTCTCGGACTAGGGGGGGGAGAGACCCAGTACTTC | CASSLGLGGGETQYF
TRBJ2-1 | NA | 14 | few | TRBV4-3 | TGCGCCAGCAGCCAAGAAGATGTTACGGGGACTGGGTTCTTC | CASSQEDVTGTGFF
TRBJ1-3 | NA | 14 | NA | TRBV12-3/TRBV12-4 | TGTGCCAGTCGCGACACCTGGGGTGGAAACACCATATATTTT | CASRDTWGGNTIYF
TRBJ2-1 | NA | 15 | NA | TRBV5-1 | TGCGCCAGCAGCCCGACAGACGCCTCCTACAATGAGCAGTTCTTC | CASSPTDASYNEQFF
TRBJ2-3 | NA | 14 | few | TRBV12-3/TRBV12-4 | TGTGCCAGCAGGGCTAGGCCCGACGCGGATACGCAGTATTTT | CASRARPDADTQYF
TRBJ1-1 | NA | 13 | NA | TRBV6-6 | TGTGCCAGCAGTTCTCGACGGATCACTGAAGCTTTCTTT | CASSSRRITEAFF
TRBJ2-7 | NA | 14 | many | TRBV10-3 | TGTGCCATCAGTGAGACAGGGTCGGAGAACGAGCAGTACTTC | CAISETGSENEQYF
TRBJ2-3 | TRBD2 | 15 | NA | TRBV20-1 | TGCAGTGCTGTGACTAGCGGGCACGAGACAGATACGCAGTATTTT | CSAVTSGHETDTQYF
TRBJ2-6 | NA | 19 | few | TRBV21-1 | TGTGCCAGCAGCAAAGTAAACAGGGGTCCTCTCTCTGGGGCCAACGTCCTGACTTTC | CASSKVNRGPLSGANVLTF
TRBJ2-7 | NA | 14 | few | TRBV12-3/TRBV12-4 | TGTGCCAGCAGTTTACGAGGAACCCCCGGCGAGCAGTACTTC | CASSLRGTPGEQYF
TRBJ1-2 | NA | 13 | many | TRBV5-1 | TGCGCCAGCAGGCCTACAGGAGGTTATGGCTACACCTTC | CASRPTGGYGYTF
TRBJ2-7 | NA | 14 | many | TRBV5-1 | TGCGCCAGCAGCTTGTCCGGGGGGCCATACGAGCAGTACTTC | CASSLSGGPYEQYF
TRBJ2-7 | NA | 13 | many | TRBV5-1 | TGCGCCAGCAGCTTGGGAGGGCAGTTCGAGCAGTACTTC | CASSLGGQFEQYF
TRBJ2-7 | NA | 15 | NA | TRBV20-1 | TGCAGTGCTAGAGATGGCGCAGGCAGCGGCTACGAGCAGTACTTC | CSARDGAGSGYEQYF
TRBJ2-1 | TRBD2 | 15 | NA | TRBV5-1 | TGCGCCAGCAGCCCCGGGGGGGCCGGCCACAATGAGCAGTTCTTC | CASSPGGAGHNEQFF
TRBJ2-7 | NA | 15 | few | TRBV7-2 | TGTGCCAGCAGCTCCGGCCTCTCTTTTACCTACGAGCAGTACTTC | CASSSGLSFTYEQYF
TRBJ2-7 | TRBD2 | 14 | once | TRBV12-3/TRBV12-4 | TGTGCCAGCAGTACGCGGGGGGCCAGCTACGAGCAGTACTTC | CASSTRGASYEQYF
TRBJ2-1 | TRBD2 | 14 | NA | TRBV20-1 | TGCAGTGCTGGCCCAGGACTAGCTAGTAATGAGCAGTTCTTC | CSAGPGLASNEQFF
TRBJ2-7 | NA | 14 | many | TRBV6-5 | TGTGCCAGCAAACCTCAAAACGGGCCCTACGAGCAGTACTTC | CASKPQNGPYEQYF
TRBJ2-1 | TRBD1 | 16 | NA | TRBV12-5 | TGTGTTAGTGGTTTGGTACATGGGACAGGGCACAATGAGCAGTTCTTC | CVSGLVHGTGHNEQFF
TRBJ2-5 | NA | 14 | many | TRBV10-2 | TGCGCCAGCAGTGATCCCGGAATGAGAGAGACCCAGTACTTC | CASSDPGMRETQYF
TRBJ2-5 | NA | 11 | many | TRBV29-1 | TGCAGCACGGGCTCAGGGGAGACCCAGTACTTC | CSTGSGETQYF
TRBJ1-2 | NA | 13 | NA | TRBV4-1 | TGCGCCAGCAGCCAGAGTAGTTTGGGCGGCTACACCTTC | CASSQSSLGGYTF
TRBJ2-2 | NA | 15 | NA | TRBV4-1 | TGCGCCAGCAGCGTCTCAGGGGCGACCACCGGGGAGCTGTTTTTT | CASSVSGATTGELFF
TRBJ2-2 | TRBD2 | 15 | NA | TRBV15 | TGTGCCACCACTAGCGGGGGCGCGAACACCGGGGAGCTGTTTTTT | CATTSGGANTGELFF
TRBJ2-5 | NA | 14 | few | TRBV7-2 | TGTGCCAGCAGCTCCGCTTCTACCCAAGAGACCCAGTACTTC | CASSSASTQETQYF
TRBJ2-4 | NA | 13 | many | TRBV29-1 | TGCAGCGCCCTGACAGTAGCCAAAAACATTCAGTACTTC | CSALTVAKNIQYF
TRBJ2-3 | TRBD2 | 13 | NA | TRBV30 | TGTGCCTGGAGTCGAGCGGGGCAAGATACGCAGTATTTT | CAWSRAGQDTQYF
TRBJ2-1 | NA | 14 | few | TRBV30 | TGTGCCTGGAGTGTACCGGCTATCCACAATGAGCAGTTCTTC | CAWSVPAIHNEQFF
TRBJ1-4 | NA | 14 | few | TRBV6-1 | TGTGCCAGCAGTGAACGACAGGTCCATGAAAAACTGTTTTTT | CASSERQVHEKLFF
TRBJ1-3 | NA | 13 | NA | TRBV10-3 | TGTGCCACCTCTGGGAGGTCCGGAAACACCATATATTTT | CATSGRSGNTIYF
TRBJ2-5 | NA | 12 | NA | TRBV6-6 | TGTGCCAGCAGTTGGTCAGGTCAGGCCCAGTACTTC | CASSWSGQAQYF
TRBJ2-7 | NA | 11 | many | TRBV20-1 | TGCAGTGCTAGAGTGGGGGCCCACGAGTACTTC | CSARVGAHEYF
TRBJ1-1 | TRBD1 | 16 | few | TRBV7-2 | TGTGCCAGCAGTCCCGGGACAGGGGCGATGAACACTGAAGCTTTCTTT | CASSPGTGAMNTEAFF
TRBJ2-5 | NA | 13 | few | TRBV6-6 | TGTGCCAGCAGCTCGTTAACAGGAGAGACCCAGTACTTC | CASSSLTGETQYF
TRBJ2-1 | NA | 13 | few | TRBV5-1 | TGCGCCAGCAGCCCCCGCGTCTACAATGAGCAGTTCTTC | CASSPRVYNEQFF
TRBJ2-5 | NA | 16 | few | TRBV10-2 | TGCGCCAGCAGTGAGCCTGGACGGACCGTTCAAGAGACCCAGTACTTC | CASSEPGRTVQETQYF
TRBJ2-7 | TRBD1 | 15 | NA | TRBV4-3 | TGCGCCAGCAGCCAAGCGGACAGGGTCCGCTACGAGCAGTACTTC | CASSQADRVRYEQYF
TRBJ1-2 | NA | 12 | NA | TRBV20-1 | TGCAGTGCTAGCGTCGGGACTTATGGCTACACCTTC | CSASVGTYGYTF
TRBJ2-7 | NA | 15 | NA | TRBV6-6 | TGTGCCAGCAGGACGTCGTCACTTTACTCCTACGAGCAGTACTTC | CASRTSSLYSYEQYF
TRBJ2-7 | TRBD1 | 14 | few | TRBV12-3/TRBV12-4 | TGTGCCAGCAGTACGGCCGTTACAGGGGGCGAGCAGTACTTC | CASSTAVTGGEQYF
TRBJ2-1 | TRBD2 | 15 | NA | TRBV20-1 | TGCAGTGCTAGAGACGGGCGGGAGGTTAACAATGAGCAGTTCTTC | CSARDGREVNNEQFF